A selection of T cell receptor beta chains follows, all from one sample in a study of OX40 agonist ivuxolimab in advanced cancers. Repertoires were generated with immunoSEQ multiplex PCR, while TCRdb's copy carries only in-frame clones and drops some. The sample holds about 50,000 clones, 88% seen once. The source was CD4+ or CD8+ T cells sorted from blood, collected in a trial of the OX40 agonist ivuxolimab. Source of these receptors: an adult with an advanced solid tumor such as melanoma, head and neck, liver or kidney cancer. Each CDR3 is given without its conserved first and last residue. Each record gives: CDR3 protein, V gene, J gene.

CDR3 protein: ASSPGTRTQIAKNIQY
V gene: TRBV7-9
J gene: TRBJ2-4

CDR3 protein: AWDPRRNPTSFTDTQY
V gene: TRBV30
J gene: TRBJ2-3

CDR3 protein: ASSLWDPNLAGELF
V gene: TRBV27
J gene: TRBJ2-2

CDR3 protein: AISERAGSSYNEQF
V gene: TRBV10-3
J gene: TRBJ2-1

CDR3 protein: ASSLGTGGTWNEQY
V gene: TRBV7-2
J gene: TRBJ2-7

CDR3 protein: ASSLGQGGQPQH
V gene: TRBV5-1
J gene: TRBJ1-5

CDR3 protein: ASSPPSVSYEQY
V gene: TRBV7-9
J gene: TRBJ2-7

CDR3 protein: ASSISRQDNEQF
V gene: TRBV19
J gene: TRBJ2-1

CDR3 protein: ASSVVVGGPYNEQF
V gene: TRBV9
J gene: TRBJ2-1

CDR3 protein: ASTTIRGENTGELF
V gene: TRBV11-2
J gene: TRBJ2-2

CDR3 protein: ASRERGLITDTQY
V gene: TRBV27
J gene: TRBJ2-3

CDR3 protein: ASSLIGVAGIGEANVLT
V gene: TRBV27
J gene: TRBJ2-6

CDR3 protein: ASSQDMGGQGAEKLF
V gene: TRBV4-2
J gene: TRBJ1-4

CDR3 protein: AIRFIDSYEQY
V gene: TRBV2
J gene: NA

CDR3 protein: AWEVAAGELF
V gene: TRBV30
J gene: TRBJ2-2